This T cell receptor (beta chain) was sequenced in a study of shared clonotypes between healthy human individuals. Study findings and constraints: Sorted-subset samples were not fully sequenced, rarefaction indicated. Estimated richness was generally greater in naive than memory subsets.

This clone was seen a handful of times. Its specificity is unknown. The length of the CDR3 is 14 residues. Trimming removed 6 bases at V and 11 bases at J, with 22 bases between. CDR1 and CDR2 (germline): MNHEY, SVGAGI. Generated by immunoSEQ multiplex PCR, the TCRdb table keeps only in-frame clones and is missing some. The table lists 190,000 or so clones, 66% of them singletons. This sequence originates from a man aged 30-40 years in good health. The specimen was memory CD4+ T cells sorted from blood. The subset denotes: CD45RA-negative fraction. The chain links TRBV6-5 to TRBJ1-1; weak D call: TRBD1 (5 bases). CDR3 coding DNA: TGTGCCAGCAGCCCAGGAAGGGGAGGCCTCAGGGCTTTCTTT. It specifies CASSPGRGGLRAFF.